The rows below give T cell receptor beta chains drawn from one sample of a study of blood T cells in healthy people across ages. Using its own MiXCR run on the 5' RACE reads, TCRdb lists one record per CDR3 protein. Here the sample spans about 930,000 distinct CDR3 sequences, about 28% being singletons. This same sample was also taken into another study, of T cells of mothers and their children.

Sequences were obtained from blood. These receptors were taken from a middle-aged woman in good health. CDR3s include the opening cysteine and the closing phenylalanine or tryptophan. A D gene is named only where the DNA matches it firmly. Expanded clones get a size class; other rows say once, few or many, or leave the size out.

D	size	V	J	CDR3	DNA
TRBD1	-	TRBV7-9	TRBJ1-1	CASSLYRGVETEAFF	TGTGCCAGCAGTCTATACAGGGGTGTAGAGACTGAAGCTTTCTTT
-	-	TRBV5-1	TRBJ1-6	CASSPRTPNSPLHF	TGCGCCAGCAGCCCGAGGACGCCAAATTCACCCCTCCACTTT
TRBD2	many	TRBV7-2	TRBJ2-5	CASSRTSGGQETQYF	TGTGCCAGCAGCCGGACTAGCGGGGGACAAGAGACCCAGTACTTC
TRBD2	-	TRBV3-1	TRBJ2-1	CASSLPGSGKGNEQFF	TGTGCCAGCAGCCTGCCGGGTAGCGGGAAAGGAAATGAGCAGTTCTTC
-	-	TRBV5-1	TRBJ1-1	CASSLYVGNTEAFF	TGCGCCAGCAGCTTGTACGTCGGGAACACTGAAGCTTTCTTT
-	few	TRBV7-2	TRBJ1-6	CASKAAWGNSPLHF	TGTGCCAGCAAGGCCGCTTGGGGGAATTCACCCCTCCACTTT
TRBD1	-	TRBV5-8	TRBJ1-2	CASSRGGQGRNGYTF	TGTGCCAGCAGCCGAGGGGGACAGGGGCGGAATGGCTACACCTTC
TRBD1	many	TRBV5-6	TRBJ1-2	CASSLWGRGLTNYGYTF	TGTGCCAGCAGCTTGTGGGGCAGGGGGCTAACTAACTATGGCTACACCTTC
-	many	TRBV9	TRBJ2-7	CASSVGQGYAGYEQYF	TGTGCCAGCAGCGTAGGTCAGGGGTACGCTGGCTACGAGCAGTACTTC
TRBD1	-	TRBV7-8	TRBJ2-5	CASSSGRQGQETQYF	TGTGCCAGCAGCTCTGGGCGACAGGGACAAGAGACCCAGTACTTC
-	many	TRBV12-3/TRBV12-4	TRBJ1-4	CASSLSPGPNEKLFF	TGTGCCAGCAGTTTGAGTCCAGGGCCAAACGAAAAACTGTTTTTT
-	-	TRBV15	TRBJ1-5	CATSRGPSGGRYSNQPQHF	TGTGCCACCAGCAGGGGACCCTCCGGAGGTCGATATAGCAATCAGCCCCAGCATTTT
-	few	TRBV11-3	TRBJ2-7	CASSLTGQFEQYF	TGTGCCAGCAGCCTAACAGGACAGTTCGAGCAGTACTTC
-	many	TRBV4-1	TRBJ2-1	CASSQDMTPGHEQFF	TGCGCCAGCAGCCAAGATATGACCCCCGGCCATGAGCAGTTCTTC
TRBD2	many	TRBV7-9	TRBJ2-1	CASSPRLARNNEQFF	TGTGCCAGCAGCCCCCGACTAGCGCGGAACAATGAGCAGTTCTTC
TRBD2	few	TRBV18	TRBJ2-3	CASSRTGLAVLTDTQYF	TGTGCCAGCTCACGAACGGGACTAGCGGTACTCACAGATACGCAGTATTTT